These 9 T cell receptor beta chains came from one sample sequenced in a study of CD8 T cells in ankylosing spondylitis. TCRdb reprocessed the 5' RACE reads via MiXCR and lists one record per CDR3 protein. The sample gives a few hundred thousand distinct CDR3 sequences, approximately 20% of which show up once; approximately 32% is in the top ten. Sequenced sample: blood, either unsorted or a sorted T cell fraction (not recorded which). Receptor source: a male donor with ankylosing spondylitis or in good health (not recorded which).

This chain connects TRBV28 to TRBJ1-4; no clear D. From germline, CDR1 is MDHEN and CDR2 SYDVKM. V lost 6 bases and J 0 bases, leaving 11 bases between the germline ends. This CDR3 spans 15 amino acids. The CDR3 sequence is CASSPYKATNEKLFF. DNA for the CDR3: TGTGCCAGCAGCCCGTACAAAGCAACTAATGAAAAACTGTTTTTT.

This clonotype was counted between two and nine times. The chain employs TRBV6-1 and TRBJ2-7, with 7 bases that match TRBD1. The ends lost 4 bases at V and 6 bases at J; junction bases unmatched: 9. The CDR3 extends over 14 amino acids. CDR1 and CDR2 from the germline V gene are MNHNS and SASEGT. CDR3 in DNA: TGTGCCAGCAGTGGAGAGGGGGCGAATCCCGAGCAGTACTTC. This gives the protein CASSGEGANPEQYF.

This clonotype was seen a handful of times. V is TRBV29-1 and J is TRBJ2-7; 10 bases match TRBD1. Trimming removed 5 bases from V and 2 bases from J; junction bases left unmatched: 3. Germline CDR1 reads SQVTM; CDR2 reads ANQGSEA. The CDR3 covers 13 residues. DNA for the CDR3: TGCAGCGTTCCTGGACAGGGGGCCTACGAGCAGTACTTC. Protein product: CSVPGQGAYEQYF.

This clonotype has just a few counts. V and J are TRBV12-3 or TRBV12-4 and TRBJ2-7; D not resolved. V lost 4 bases and J lost 2, with 21 bases in between. The CDR3 covers 17 residues. CDR3 region: CASSYRGGQILTYEQYF. The CDR3 region has the DNA TGTGCCAGCAGTTACCGTGGCGGTCAGATCCTCACCTACGAGCAGTACTTC.

J is TRBJ2-3 and V is TRBV29-1; 10 bases align to TRBD2. Germline V gene lookup returns CDR1 SQVTM and CDR2 ANQGSEA. With V trimmed by 3 bases and J by 7 bases, 7 bases remained unmatched. The CDR3 length is 14 residues. CDR3 DNA sequence: TGCAGCGTTGATGGCGGGACTAGCGCGAATACGCAGTATTTT. It yields the protein CSVDGGTSANTQYF.

This clonotype showed up just a few times. The chain links TRBV4-3 to TRBJ2-7; 8 bases line up with TRBD2. Germline CDR1 is LGHNA and CDR2 is YSLEER. This CDR3 spans 15 amino acids. V trimming: 4 bases; J trimming: 5 bases; junction bases outside the gene matches: 10. The CDR3, as DNA: TGCGCCAGCAGCCTCACATCTCTAGCGGGCCACGAGCAGTACTTC. Encoded protein: CASSLTSLAGHEQYF.

This clonotype was counted at least ten times. This chain joins TRBV4-1 and TRBJ1-1; D is unresolved. V gave up 1 base and J gave up 1 base, with 10 bases separating them. The CDR3 covers 15 residues. The germline CDR1 and CDR2 sequences are MGHRA and YSYEKL. This CDR3 reads CASSQGGRPNTEAFF. The CDR3 DNA reads TGCGCCAGCAGCCAAGGTGGCAGGCCGAACACTGAAGCTTTCTTT.

The V call is TRBV7-2, the J call TRBJ1-2, with 9 nucleotides matching TRBD1. CDR1 is SGHTA, CDR2 FQGNSA, per germline. The length of the CDR3 is 13 residues. The V and J ends lost 4 bases and 8 bases, in that order; junction bases with no gene match: 5. The CDR3 coding sequence is TGTGCCAGCAGCTCGGGACAGGGTTCAGGCTACACCTTC. Translation: CASSSGQGSGYTF.

This clonotype appeared a few times. The chain employs TRBV6-5 and TRBJ2-3; D possibly corresponds to TRBD2 (6 bases). Germline CDR1 MNHEY, CDR2 SVGAGI. The ends were cut back, 2 bases at V and 5 bases at J, with 11 bases in the middle. The CDR3 is made up of 14 amino acids. CDR3 loop: CASSYDAGRDTQYF. Written as DNA, the CDR3 is TGTGCCAGCAGTTACGACGCGGGAAGAGATACGCAGTATTTT.